This entry features one T cell receptor (beta chain) sequence. Its antigen is as yet unknown. The data derive from a study of T cells in Graves' hyperthyroidism and ophthalmopathy. Whole-study findings and limits: The model identified upcoming ophthalmopathy a median roughly 6.5 months ahead of onset. Blood also showed most of the thyroid clonotypes that were expanded above 0.001.

Amplified TCR beta CDR3 regions came from RNA transcripts. The primer set for the first-round RT-PCR of the TCR CDR3 was HTBI. TCRdb reprocessed the multiplex PCR reads with MiXCR, giving one entry per CDR3 protein. The data hold hundreds of thousands of distinct CDR3 sequences, with approximately 40% observed a single time. Newly diagnosed patients aged 18 to 65 had hyperthyroidism of under 2 months' duration. Input material: blood. This TCR was sampled from a young man with Graves' hyperthyroidism.

The CDR3 loop reads CSAREELAGETYEQYF. For the CDR3, the DNA is TGCAGTGCTAGAGAAGAACTAGCGGGAGAAACCTACGAGCAGTACTTC. The chain joins TRBV20-1 to TRBJ2-7, with 11 bases fitting TRBD2. V gave up 0 bases and J gave up 2 bases; unmatched junction bases: 6. Germline V gene data show CDR1 as DFQATT and CDR2 as SNEGSKA (reference sequence). CDR3 length: 16 residues.